This T cell receptor beta chain was captured in a study of blood T cell repertoires in COVID-19. About the research overall: T cells, B-cell-depleted T cells, or PBMCs provided the cDNA or gDNA that served as material.

The CDR3 contains 15 residues. CDR1 and CDR2 (germline): LGHNA, YNFKEQ. J lost 3 bases, V lost 1 base, and 4 bases had no gene match. Authors' processing steps: It was from reference gene primer amplification that nucleated cell counts were estimated. The data were produced by immunoSEQ multiplex PCR, yet TCRdb's version contains in-frame clones alone and is incomplete. V and J calls and clone size follow that table, whereas D and trimming were derived from the DNA. Here the sample spans over 65,000 clones, roughly 80% being singletons. Sequenced sample: peripheral blood. V gene TRBV4-2 combines with J gene TRBJ1-1; TRBD1 aligns across 8 bases. The clonotype comes from a woman in her 40s with active or convalescent COVID-19. CDR3 in amino acids: CASSQGQGKDTEAFF. CDR3 DNA sequence: TGTGCCAGCAGCCAAGGACAGGGGAAGGACACTGAAGCTTTCTTT.